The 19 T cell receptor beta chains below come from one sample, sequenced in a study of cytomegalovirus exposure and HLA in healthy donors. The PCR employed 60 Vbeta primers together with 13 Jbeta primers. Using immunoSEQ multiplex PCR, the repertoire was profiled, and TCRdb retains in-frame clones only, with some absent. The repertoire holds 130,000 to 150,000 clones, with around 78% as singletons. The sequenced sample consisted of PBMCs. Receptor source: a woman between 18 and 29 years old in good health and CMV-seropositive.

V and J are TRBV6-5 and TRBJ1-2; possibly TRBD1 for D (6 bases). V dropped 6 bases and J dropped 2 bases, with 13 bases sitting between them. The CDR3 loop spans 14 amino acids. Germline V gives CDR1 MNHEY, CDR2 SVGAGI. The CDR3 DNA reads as TGTGCCAGCAGATACCGGGACACCAACTATGGCTACACCTTC. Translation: CASRYRDTNYGYTF.

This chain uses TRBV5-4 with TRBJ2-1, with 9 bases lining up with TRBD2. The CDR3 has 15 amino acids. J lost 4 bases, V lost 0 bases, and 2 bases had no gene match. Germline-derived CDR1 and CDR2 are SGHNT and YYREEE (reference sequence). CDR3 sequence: CASSLGLAGYNEQFF. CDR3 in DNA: TGTGCCAGCAGCTTGGGGCTAGCGGGGTACAATGAGCAGTTCTTC.

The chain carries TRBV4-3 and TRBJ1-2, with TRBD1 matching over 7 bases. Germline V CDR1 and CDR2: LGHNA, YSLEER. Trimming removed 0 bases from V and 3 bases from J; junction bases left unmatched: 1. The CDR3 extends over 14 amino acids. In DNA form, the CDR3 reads TGCGCCAGCAGCCAAGAGACAGGGTACTATGGCTACACCTTC. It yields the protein CASSQETGYYGYTF.

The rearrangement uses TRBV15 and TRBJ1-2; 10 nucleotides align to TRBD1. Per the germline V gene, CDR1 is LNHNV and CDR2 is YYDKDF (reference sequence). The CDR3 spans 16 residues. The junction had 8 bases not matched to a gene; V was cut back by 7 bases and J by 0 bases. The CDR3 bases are TGTGCCACCAACCGGGACAGGGGACCCTCTAACTATGGCTACACCTTC. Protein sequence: CATNRDRGPSNYGYTF.

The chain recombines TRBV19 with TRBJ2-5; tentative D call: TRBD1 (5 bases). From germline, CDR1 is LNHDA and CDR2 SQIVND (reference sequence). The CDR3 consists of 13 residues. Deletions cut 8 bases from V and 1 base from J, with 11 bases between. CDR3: CASSGQFQETQYF. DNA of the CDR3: TGTGCCAGTTCCGGACAATTCCAAGAGACCCAGTACTTC.

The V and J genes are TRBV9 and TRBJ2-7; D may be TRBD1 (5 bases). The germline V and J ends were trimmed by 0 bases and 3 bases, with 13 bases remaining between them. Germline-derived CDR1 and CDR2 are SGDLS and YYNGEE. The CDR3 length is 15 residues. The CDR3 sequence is CASSVAGQGNYEQYF. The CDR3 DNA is TGTGCCAGCAGCGTAGCTGGGCAGGGCAACTACGAGCAGTACTTC. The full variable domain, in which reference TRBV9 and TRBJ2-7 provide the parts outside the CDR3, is DSGVTQTPKHLITATGQRVTLRCSPRSGDLSVYWYQQSLDQGLQFLIQYYNGEERAKGNILERFSAQQFPDLHSELNLSSLELGDSALYFCASSVAGQGNYEQYFGPGTRLTVT.

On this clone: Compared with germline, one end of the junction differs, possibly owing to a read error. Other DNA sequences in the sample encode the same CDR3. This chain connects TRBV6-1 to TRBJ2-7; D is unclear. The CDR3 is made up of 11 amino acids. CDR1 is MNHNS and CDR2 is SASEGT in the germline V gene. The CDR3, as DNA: TGCGCCAGCAGGATAGTCTACGAGCAGTACTTC. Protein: CASRIVYEQYF.

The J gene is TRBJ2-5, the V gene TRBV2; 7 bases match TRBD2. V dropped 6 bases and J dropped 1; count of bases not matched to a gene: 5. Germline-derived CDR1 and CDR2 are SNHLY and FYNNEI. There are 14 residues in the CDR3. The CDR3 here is CASRRGRGQETQYF. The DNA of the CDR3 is TGTGCCAGCAGGCGGGGGAGGGGCCAAGAGACCCAGTACTTC. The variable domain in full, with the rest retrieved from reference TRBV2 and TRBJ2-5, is EPEVTQTPSHQVTQMGQEVILRCVPISNHLYFYWYRQILGQKVEFLVSFYNNEISEKSEIFDDQFSVERPDGSNFTLKIRSTKLEDSAMYFCASRRGRGQETQYFGPGTRLLVL.

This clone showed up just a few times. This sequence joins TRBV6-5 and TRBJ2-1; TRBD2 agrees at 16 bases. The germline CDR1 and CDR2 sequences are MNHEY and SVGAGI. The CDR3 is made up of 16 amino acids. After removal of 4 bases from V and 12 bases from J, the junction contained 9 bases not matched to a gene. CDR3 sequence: CASSFAGTSGGEVQFF. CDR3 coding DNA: TGTGCCAGCAGTTTCGCCGGGACTAGCGGGGGGGAGGTGCAGTTCTTC.

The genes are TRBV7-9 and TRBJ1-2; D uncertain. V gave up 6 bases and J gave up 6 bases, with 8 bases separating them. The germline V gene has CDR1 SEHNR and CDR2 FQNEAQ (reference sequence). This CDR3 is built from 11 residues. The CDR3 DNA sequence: TGTGCCAGCAGTCTCCGGGATGGCTACACCTTC. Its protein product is CASSLRDGYTF.

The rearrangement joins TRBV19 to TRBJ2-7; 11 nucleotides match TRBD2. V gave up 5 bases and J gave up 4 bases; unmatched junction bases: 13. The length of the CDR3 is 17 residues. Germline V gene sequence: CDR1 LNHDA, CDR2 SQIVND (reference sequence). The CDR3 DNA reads TGTGCCAGTAGTCCCAGACTATTGACTAGCGGGGAGTACGAGCAGTACTTC. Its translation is CASSPRLLTSGEYEQYF.

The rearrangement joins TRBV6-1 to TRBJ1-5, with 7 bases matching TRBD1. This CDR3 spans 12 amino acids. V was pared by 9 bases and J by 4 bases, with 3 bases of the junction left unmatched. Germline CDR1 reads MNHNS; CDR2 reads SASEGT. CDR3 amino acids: CASNRGNQPQHF. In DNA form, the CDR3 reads TGTGCCAGTAACAGGGGAAATCAGCCCCAGCATTTT.

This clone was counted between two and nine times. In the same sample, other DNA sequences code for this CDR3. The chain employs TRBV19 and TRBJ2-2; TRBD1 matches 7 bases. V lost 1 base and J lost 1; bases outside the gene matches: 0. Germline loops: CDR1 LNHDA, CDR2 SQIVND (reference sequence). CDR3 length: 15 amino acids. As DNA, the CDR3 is TGTGCCAGTAGTATAGGGACAGGGAACACCGGGGAGCTGTTTTTT. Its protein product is CASSIGTGNTGELFF.

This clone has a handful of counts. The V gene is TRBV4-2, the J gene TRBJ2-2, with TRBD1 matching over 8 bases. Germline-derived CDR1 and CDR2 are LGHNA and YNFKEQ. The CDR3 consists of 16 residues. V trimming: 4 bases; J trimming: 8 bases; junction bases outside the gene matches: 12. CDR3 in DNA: TGTGCCAGCAGCCCCCAGACAGGGGCGATAGCGGGGGAGCTGTTTTTT. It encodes CASSPQTGAIAGELFF.

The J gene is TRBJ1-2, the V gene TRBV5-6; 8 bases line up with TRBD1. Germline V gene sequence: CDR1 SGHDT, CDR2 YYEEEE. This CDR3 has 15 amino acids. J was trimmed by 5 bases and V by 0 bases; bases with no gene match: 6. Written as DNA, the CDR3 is TGTGCCAGCAGCTTGGGCAGGGGGCTAAATTATGGCTACACCTTC. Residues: CASSLGRGLNYGYTF.

CDR3 loop: CASSLETGVPLYGYTF. The CDR3 DNA reads TGCGCCAGCAGCTTGGAGACAGGGGTCCCGCTCTATGGCTACACCTTC. The chain recombines TRBV5-1 with TRBJ1-2; 8 bases map to TRBD1. The CDR3 has 16 amino acids. V gave up 0 bases and J gave up 4 bases; unmatched junction bases: 8. Germline V gene sequence: CDR1 SGHRS, CDR2 YFSETQ.

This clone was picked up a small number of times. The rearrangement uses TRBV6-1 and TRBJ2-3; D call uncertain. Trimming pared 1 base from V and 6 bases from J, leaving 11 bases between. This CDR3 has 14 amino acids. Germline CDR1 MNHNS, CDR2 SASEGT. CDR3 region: CASSEGLVGDTQYF. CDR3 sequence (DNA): TGTGCCAGCAGTGAAGGTCTAGTCGGGGATACGCAGTATTTT.

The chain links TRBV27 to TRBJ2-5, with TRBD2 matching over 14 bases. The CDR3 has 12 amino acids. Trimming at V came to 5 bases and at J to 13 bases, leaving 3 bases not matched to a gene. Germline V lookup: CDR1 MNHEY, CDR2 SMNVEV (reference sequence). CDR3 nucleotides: TGTGCCAGCAGTGGACTAGCGGGGGGATCGTACTTC. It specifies CASSGLAGGSYF.

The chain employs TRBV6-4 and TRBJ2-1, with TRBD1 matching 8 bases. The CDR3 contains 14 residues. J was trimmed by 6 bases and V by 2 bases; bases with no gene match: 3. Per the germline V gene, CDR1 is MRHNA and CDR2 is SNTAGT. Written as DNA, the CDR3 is TGTGCCAGCAGTGACGATACAGGGGGCAATGAGCAGTTCTTC. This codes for CASSDDTGGNEQFF.